A selection of T cell receptor beta chains follows, all from one sample in a study of CD8 T cells in ankylosing spondylitis. TCRdb reprocessed the 5' RACE reads via MiXCR and lists one record per CDR3 protein. This table has about 540,000 distinct CDR3 sequences, 9.5% to 15% appearing once. Material for sequencing was blood, either unsorted or a sorted T cell fraction (not recorded which). The origin of the receptors is a male donor with ankylosing spondylitis. Each CDR3 is given with its conserved first and last residue. A D gene is named only where the DNA matches it firmly. Clone size appears in some rows only: once, few, many, or a class for an expanded clone.

clone_size: -
j_call: TRBJ2-1
d_call: TRBD2
v_call: TRBV20-1
cdr3_aa: CSAPLAGAYNEQFF
cdr3_nt: TGCAGTGCTCCCCTAGCGGGAGCCTACAATGAGCAGTTCTTC

clone_size: -
j_call: TRBJ2-1
d_call: -
v_call: TRBV18
cdr3_aa: CASSLTTGRDNEQFF
cdr3_nt: TGTGCCAGCTCACTGACCACGGGAAGGGACAATGAGCAGTTCTTC

clone_size: -
j_call: TRBJ1-2
d_call: -
v_call: TRBV5-5
cdr3_aa: CASSTSGGGYTF
cdr3_nt: TGTGCCAGCAGCACCTCGGGTGGGGGCTACACCTTC

clone_size: -
j_call: TRBJ2-7
d_call: -
v_call: TRBV27
cdr3_aa: CASSLRVGHEQYF
cdr3_nt: TGTGCCAGCAGTTTGAGGGTAGGACACGAGCAGTACTTC

clone_size: -
j_call: TRBJ2-1
d_call: TRBD2
v_call: TRBV4-2
cdr3_aa: CASSQGTSAEQFF
cdr3_nt: TGTGCCAGCAGCCAGGGGACTAGCGCCGAGCAGTTCTTC

clone_size: few
j_call: TRBJ2-1
d_call: -
v_call: TRBV20-1
cdr3_aa: CSARGVARGEQFF
cdr3_nt: TGCAGTGCTAGAGGGGTCGCCAGAGGTGAGCAGTTCTTC

clone_size: few
j_call: TRBJ2-2
d_call: TRBD1
v_call: TRBV9
cdr3_aa: CASSVQTGDTGELFF
cdr3_nt: TGTGCCAGCAGCGTCCAGACAGGGGACACCGGGGAGCTGTTTTTT

clone_size: few
j_call: TRBJ2-1
d_call: -
v_call: TRBV12-3/TRBV12-4
cdr3_aa: CASSFLATYNEQFF
cdr3_nt: TGTGCCAGCAGTTTCCTAGCGACCTACAATGAGCAGTTCTTC

clone_size: many
j_call: TRBJ1-1
d_call: -
v_call: TRBV3-1
cdr3_aa: CASSQYRETEAFF
cdr3_nt: TGTGCCAGCAGCCAATATCGGGAGACTGAAGCTTTCTTT

clone_size: few
j_call: TRBJ1-4
d_call: -
v_call: TRBV5-1
cdr3_aa: CASSPDSYEKLFF
cdr3_nt: TGCGCCAGCAGCCCGGACAGTTATGAAAAACTGTTTTTT

clone_size: few
j_call: TRBJ1-2
d_call: -
v_call: TRBV20-1
cdr3_aa: CSAIRQYGYTF
cdr3_nt: TGCAGTGCTATCAGACAGTATGGCTACACCTTC

clone_size: many
j_call: TRBJ2-7
d_call: -
v_call: TRBV20-1
cdr3_aa: CSARARVGEQYF
cdr3_nt: TGCAGTGCTAGAGCGCGGGTCGGGGAGCAGTACTTC

clone_size: -
j_call: TRBJ2-1
d_call: TRBD2
v_call: TRBV5-1
cdr3_aa: CASSPGLAVTNEQFF
cdr3_nt: TGCGCCAGCAGCCCGGGACTAGCGGTGACGAATGAGCAGTTCTTC

clone_size: few
j_call: TRBJ2-3
d_call: TRBD2
v_call: TRBV3-1
cdr3_aa: CASSRREGPDTQYF
cdr3_nt: TGTGCCAGCAGCCGCCGGGAGGGCCCAGATACGCAGTATTTT

clone_size: few
j_call: TRBJ2-2
d_call: -
v_call: TRBV3-1
cdr3_aa: CASSHSSGELFF
cdr3_nt: TGTGCCAGCAGCCATAGTTCCGGGGAGCTGTTTTTT

clone_size: -
j_call: TRBJ2-1
d_call: TRBD2
v_call: TRBV12-3/TRBV12-4
cdr3_aa: CASSFLGLAGDNEQFF
cdr3_nt: TGTGCCAGCAGTTTTCTGGGACTAGCGGGAGACAATGAGCAGTTCTTC

clone_size: -
j_call: TRBJ2-3
d_call: TRBD2
v_call: TRBV2
cdr3_aa: CASIRLAGGTDTQYF
cdr3_nt: TGTGCCAGCATCCGACTAGCGGGAGGGACAGATACGCAGTATTTT

clone_size: few
j_call: TRBJ2-1
d_call: TRBD2
v_call: TRBV18
cdr3_aa: CASSRKGLAGGINNEQFF
cdr3_nt: TGTGCCAGCTCCCGGAAGGGACTAGCGGGAGGGATCAACAATGAGCAGTTCTTC

clone_size: few
j_call: TRBJ2-2
d_call: TRBD1
v_call: TRBV6-5
cdr3_aa: CASSYGRGGPNTGELFF
cdr3_nt: TGTGCCAGCAGTTACGGGCGAGGGGGCCCGAACACCGGGGAGCTGTTTTTT

clone_size: -
j_call: TRBJ2-2
d_call: -
v_call: TRBV12-3/TRBV12-4
cdr3_aa: CASITGTANTGELFF
cdr3_nt: TGTGCCAGCATTACCGGGACCGCAAACACCGGGGAGCTGTTTTTT

clone_size: -
j_call: TRBJ2-1
d_call: TRBD2
v_call: TRBV29-1
cdr3_aa: CSVRAGGNNEQFF
cdr3_nt: TGCAGCGTTCGGGCGGGAGGAAACAATGAGCAGTTCTTC

clone_size: -
j_call: TRBJ2-5
d_call: TRBD1
v_call: TRBV5-1
cdr3_aa: CASSLGQGMETQYF
cdr3_nt: TGCGCCAGCAGCTTGGGACAGGGTATGGAGACCCAGTACTTC